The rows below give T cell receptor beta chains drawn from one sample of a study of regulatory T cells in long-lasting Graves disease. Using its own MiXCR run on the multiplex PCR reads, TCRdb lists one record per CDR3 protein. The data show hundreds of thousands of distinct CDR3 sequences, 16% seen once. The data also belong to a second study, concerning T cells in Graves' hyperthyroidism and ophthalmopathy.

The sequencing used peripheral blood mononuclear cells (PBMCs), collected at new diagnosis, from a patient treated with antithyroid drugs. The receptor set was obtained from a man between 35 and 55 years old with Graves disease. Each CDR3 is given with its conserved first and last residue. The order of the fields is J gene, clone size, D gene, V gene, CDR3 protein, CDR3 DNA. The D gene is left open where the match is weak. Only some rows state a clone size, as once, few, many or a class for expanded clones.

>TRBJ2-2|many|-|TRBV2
CASNKEGGNTGELFF
TGTGCCAGCAATAAGGAGGGGGGGAACACCGGGGAGCTGTTTTTT
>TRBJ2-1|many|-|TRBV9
CASSVGWLEGDEQFF
TGTGCCAGCAGCGTAGGGTGGCTGGAGGGCGATGAGCAGTTCTTC
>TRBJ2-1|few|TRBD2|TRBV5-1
CASSITSGGEGSYNEQFF
TGCGCCAGCAGCATAACTAGCGGGGGGGAAGGCTCCTACAATGAGCAGTTCTTC
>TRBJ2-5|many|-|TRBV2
CASSEYRIPQGQETQYF
TGTGCCAGCAGTGAATATCGAATTCCCCAAGGTCAAGAGACCCAGTACTTC
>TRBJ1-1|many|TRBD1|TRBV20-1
CSALRTGAEAFF
TGCAGTGCCCTACGGACAGGGGCTGAAGCTTTCTTT
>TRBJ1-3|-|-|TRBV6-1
CASSEPRQINTIYF
TGTGCCAGCAGTGAGCCGCGACAGATAAACACCATATATTTT
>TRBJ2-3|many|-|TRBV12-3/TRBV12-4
CASSLAYYTDTQYF
TGTGCCAGCAGTTTAGCGTACTACACAGATACGCAGTATTTT
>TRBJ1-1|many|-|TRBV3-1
CASSPPGAGMPLF
TGTGCCAGCAGCCCCCCCGGGGCAGGGATGCCGCTCTTT
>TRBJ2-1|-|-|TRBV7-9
CASSVNGGGLEFF
TGTGCCAGCAGCGTAAACGGAGGTGGGCTCGAGTTCTTC
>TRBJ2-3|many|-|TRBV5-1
CASSLAPGTDTQYF
TGCGCCAGCAGCTTGGCGCCTGGCACAGATACGCAGTATTTT
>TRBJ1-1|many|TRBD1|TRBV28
CASSRQGANTEAFF
TGTGCCAGCAGTAGACAGGGGGCGAACACTGAAGCTTTCTTT
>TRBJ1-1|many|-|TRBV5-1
CASRPDRENTEAFF
TGCGCCAGCCGACCGGACAGAGAGAACACTGAAGCTTTCTTT
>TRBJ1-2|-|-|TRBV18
CASSLVQGIGYTF
TGTGCCAGCTCACTGGTACAGGGAATCGGCTACACCTTC
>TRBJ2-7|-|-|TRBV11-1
CASIWGVGEQYF
TGTGCCAGCATCTGGGGGGTGGGGGAGCAGTACTTC
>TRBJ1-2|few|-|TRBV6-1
CATTRVGATANYGYTF
TGTGCCACGACCCGGGTAGGGGCGACTGCTAACTATGGCTACACCTTC
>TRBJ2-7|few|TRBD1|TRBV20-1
CSASRQGSEQYF
TGCAGTGCATCTCGACAGGGCTCCGAGCAGTACTTC
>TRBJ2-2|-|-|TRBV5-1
CASRPGDPNTGELFF
TGCGCCAGCAGGCCTGGGGACCCGAACACCGGGGAGCTGTTTTTT
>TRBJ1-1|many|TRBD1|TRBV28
CASSLPTGAPNTEAFF
TGTGCCAGCAGTTTACCTACAGGGGCTCCGAACACTGAAGCTTTCTTT
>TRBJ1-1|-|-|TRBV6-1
CASSEAGTRAFF
TGTGCCAGCAGTGAAGCGGGGACACGAGCTTTCTTT
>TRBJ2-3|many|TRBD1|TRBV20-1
CSAPRTGMTDTQYF
TGCAGTGCCCCGCGGACAGGGATGACAGATACGCAGTATTTT
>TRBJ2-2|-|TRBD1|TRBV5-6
CASSLWWDRVTGELFF
TGTGCCAGCAGCTTGTGGTGGGACAGGGTCACCGGGGAGCTGTTTTTT
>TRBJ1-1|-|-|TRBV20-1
CSARDPVSTEAFF
TGCAGTGCTAGAGATCCGGTCAGCACTGAAGCTTTCTTT
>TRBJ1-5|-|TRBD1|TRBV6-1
CASSPTGLRNQPQHF
TGTGCCAGCAGCCCGACAGGGTTGCGGAATCAGCCCCAGCATTTT
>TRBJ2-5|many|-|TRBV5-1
CASSSVGDVQETQYF
TGCGCCAGCAGCTCGGTCGGGGACGTCCAAGAGACCCAGTACTTC
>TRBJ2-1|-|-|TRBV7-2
CASSVPGGDRVYNEQFF
TGTGCCAGCAGCGTACCCGGGGGGGACAGGGTATACAATGAGCAGTTCTTC
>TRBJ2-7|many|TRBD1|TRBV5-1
CASSSNRGPTYEQYF
TGTGCCAGCAGCTCAAACAGGGGTCCTACCTACGAGCAGTACTTC
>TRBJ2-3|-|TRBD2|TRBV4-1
CASSQGKTSGGAVTDTQYF
TGCGCCAGCAGCCAAGGAAAGACTAGCGGGGGGGCCGTAACAGATACGCAGTATTTT
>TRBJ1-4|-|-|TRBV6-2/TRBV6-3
CASSEVKGNLFF
TGTGCCAGCAGTGAAGTGAAGGGGAACCTGTTTTTT
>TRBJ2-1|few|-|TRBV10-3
CAISEYSHPAEFF
TGTGCCATCAGTGAGTATAGCCACCCAGCGGAGTTCTTC
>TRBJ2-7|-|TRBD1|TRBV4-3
CASSQMGTGGFEQYF
TGCGCCAGCAGCCAGATGGGGACAGGGGGCTTCGAGCAGTACTTC
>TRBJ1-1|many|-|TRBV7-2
CASVGLGGTAFF
TGTGCCAGCGTTGGCCTCGGGGGTACGGCTTTCTTT
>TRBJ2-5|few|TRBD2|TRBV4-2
CASSQGGASGETQYF
TGTGCCAGCAGCCAAGGAGGCGCTAGCGGGGAGACCCAGTACTTC
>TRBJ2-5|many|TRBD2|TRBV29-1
CSVDLKRGTQYF
TGCAGCGTTGATTTGAAGCGGGGGACCCAGTACTTC
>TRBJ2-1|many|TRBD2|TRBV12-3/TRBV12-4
CASTPGGGVNEQFF
TGTGCCAGCACCCCGGGGGGGGGGGTTAATGAGCAGTTCTTC
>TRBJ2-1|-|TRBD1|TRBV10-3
CAIRAGQDYNEQFF
TGTGCCATCAGGGCGGGACAGGACTACAATGAGCAGTTCTTC
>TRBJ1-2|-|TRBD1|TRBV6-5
CASSSWTGGLGYTF
TGTGCCAGCAGTTCGTGGACAGGGGGCCTTGGCTACACCTTC
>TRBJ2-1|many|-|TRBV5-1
CASSSPGALSSYNEQFF
TGCGCCAGCAGCTCCCCAGGCGCCCTGAGCTCCTACAATGAGCAGTTCTTC
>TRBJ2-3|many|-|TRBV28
CASSFEGATDTQYF
TGTGCCAGCAGTTTTGAAGGGGCCACAGATACGCAGTATTTT
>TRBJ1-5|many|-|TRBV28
CASSYREPQHF
TGTGCCAGCAGTTACAGGGAGCCCCAGCATTTT
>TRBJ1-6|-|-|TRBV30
CAWTQGQGESPLHF
TGTGCCTGGACCCAAGGGCAGGGAGAATCACCCCTCCACTTT
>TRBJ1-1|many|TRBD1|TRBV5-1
CASSLTGGLNEAFF
TGCGCCAGCAGCTTGACAGGGGGCTTGAATGAAGCTTTCTTT
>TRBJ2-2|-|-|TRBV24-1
CATGVHTGELFF
TGTGCCACCGGAGTTCACACCGGGGAGCTGTTTTTT
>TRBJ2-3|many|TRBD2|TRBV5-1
CASSISGDSTDTQYF
TGCGCCAGCAGTATTAGCGGGGATAGCACAGATACGCAGTATTTT
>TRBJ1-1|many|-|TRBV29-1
CSATTANTEAFF
TGCAGCGCTACGACAGCGAACACTGAAGCTTTCTTT
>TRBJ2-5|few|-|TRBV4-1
CASSQVAGAIKTQYF
TGTGCCAGCAGCCAAGTCGCGGGGGCTATCAAGACCCAGTACTTC
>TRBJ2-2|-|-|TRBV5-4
CASSVRGVNTGEQFF
TGTGCCAGCAGCGTCCGGGGCGTAAACACCGGGGAGCAGTTTTTT
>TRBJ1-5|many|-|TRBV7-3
CASSLLGGDCNQPQHF
TGTGCCAGCAGCTTACTTGGAGGGGATTGCAATCAGCCCCAGCATTTT
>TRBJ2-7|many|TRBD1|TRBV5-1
CASSFQIGQGYEQYF
TGCGCCAGCAGCTTCCAAATCGGACAGGGATACGAGCAGTACTTC
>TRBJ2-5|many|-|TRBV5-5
CASSWGGRGRKTQYF
TGTGCCAGCAGCTGGGGGGGGCGCGGGCGGAAGACCCAGTACTTC
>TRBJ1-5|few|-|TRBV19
CASSIGWSQDADQPQHF
TGTGCCAGTAGTATCGGGTGGAGTCAGGATGCGGATCAGCCCCAGCATTTT
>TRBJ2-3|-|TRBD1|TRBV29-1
CSARTGGYGTDTQYF
TGCAGCGCCAGGACAGGGGGATACGGCACAGATACGCAGTATTTT
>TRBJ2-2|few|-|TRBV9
CASSVGTPNTGELFF
TGTGCCAGCAGCGTAGGGACCCCGAACACCGGGGAGCTGTTTTTT
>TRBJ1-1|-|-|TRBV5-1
CASSLVQMNTEAFF
TGCGCCAGCAGCTTGGTTCAGATGAACACTGAAGCTTTCTTT
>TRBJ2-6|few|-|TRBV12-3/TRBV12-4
CASMSWGVGANVLTF
TGTGCCAGCATGTCTTGGGGTGTTGGGGCCAACGTCCTGACTTTC
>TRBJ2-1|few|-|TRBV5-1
CASSLGTHISYNEQFF
TGCGCCAGCAGCTTAGGGACACACATCTCCTACAATGAGCAGTTCTTC
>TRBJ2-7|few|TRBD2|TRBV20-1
CSARDHGTSETYEQYF
TGCAGTGCTAGAGATCACGGGACTAGCGAAACCTACGAGCAGTACTTC
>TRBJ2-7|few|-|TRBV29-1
CSVESDSRYEQYF
TGCAGCGTTGAGAGCGACAGTCGCTACGAGCAGTACTTC
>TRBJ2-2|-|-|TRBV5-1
CASSTSGRTGELFF
TGCGCCAGCAGCACGTCGGGGCGCACCGGGGAGCTGTTTTTT